This T cell receptor (beta chain) was recorded in a study of OX40 agonist ivuxolimab in advanced cancers. Germline values: CDR1 SGHTA, CDR2 FQGTGA. The CDR3 is 13 amino acids. V was trimmed by 5 bases and J by 12 bases, leaving 20 bases between them. This clone has only a few counts. Measured with immunoSEQ multiplex PCR; TCRdb has only the in-frame clones, and not every one. The sample holds tens of thousands of clones; 65% to 80% are singletons and the top ten take approximately 9.8%. The clonotype was recovered from an adult with an advanced solid tumor such as melanoma, head and neck, liver or kidney cancer. This specimen consisted of CD4+ or CD8+ T cells sorted from blood, obtained in a trial of the OX40 agonist ivuxolimab. This chain links TRBV7-3 with TRBJ2-7; D may match TRBD1 or TRBD2 (5 bases each). CDR3 bases: TGTGCCAGCAGCACCAGGGACGATCTGGTTCGGTACTTC. Translation: CASSTRDDLVRYF.